This T cell receptor (beta chain) was identified in a study of blood T cell repertoires in COVID-19. The CDR3 is made up of 14 amino acids. Germline V lookup: CDR1 SGHTA, CDR2 FQGNSA. The ends were cut back, 1 base at V and 7 bases at J, with 11 bases in the middle. Method: immunoSEQ multiplex PCR; TCRdb's copy keeps in-frame clones and lacks some. The sample yields 150,000 to 250,000 clones, 80% to 90% seen once. The origin of this receptor is a man in his forties who had recovered from COVID-19. This rearrangement joins TRBV7-2 to TRBJ2-1, with a possible D match to TRBD2 (5 bases). The sequenced sample consisted of PBMCs or T cells enriched from blood (not recorded which). The CDR3 DNA is TGTGCCAGCAGCTTAGTTACGGGGTTGAATGAGCAGTTCTTC. It codes for CASSLVTGLNEQFF. Full variable domain (remainder filled in from reference TRBV7-2 and TRBJ2-1): GAGVSQSPSNKVTEKGKDVELRCDPISGHTALYWYRQSLGQGLEFLIYFQGNSAPDKSGLPSDRFSAERTGGSVSTLTIQRTQQEDSAVYLCASSLVTGLNEQFFGPGTRLTVL.